The 18 T cell receptor beta chains below were found in one sample sequenced in a study of blood T cell repertoires in COVID-19. The protocol was immunoSEQ multiplex PCR, while the TCRdb copy is restricted to in-frame clones and leaves out a portion. The sample yields over 60,000 clones, 82% seen once. Sequenced input: peripheral blood. The source is a human donor in a cohort sampled during active COVID-19.

The chain employs TRBV6-6 and TRBJ1-5; 8 bases are shared with TRBD1. The J segment lost 4 bases and the V segment lost 6 bases, leaving 8 bases of the junction unmatched. The CDR3 sequence is 15 residues long. The germline V gene has CDR1 MNHNY and CDR2 SVGAGI (reference sequence). The CDR3 reads CASSQTGGGNQPQHF. In DNA, the CDR3 is TGTGCCAGCAGCCAAACAGGGGGAGGGAATCAGCCCCAGCATTTT.

The genes are TRBV7-8 and TRBJ1-1, with D perhaps matching TRBD1 (5 bases). Per germline, CDR1 SGHVS and CDR2 FQNEAQ. The V and J ends lost 5 bases and 14 bases respectively, with 21 bases between them. The CDR3 is made up of 13 amino acids. The CDR3: CASSGSRDSGSFF. The CDR3 bases are TGTGCCAGCAGCGGGAGCCGGGACTCAGGGTCGTTCTTT. The full variable domain, its missing parts supplied by reference TRBV7-8 and TRBJ1-1, is GAGVSQSPRYKVAKRGQDVALRCDPISGHVSLFWYQQALGQGPEFLTYFQNEAQLDKSGLPSDRFFAERPEGSVSTLKIQRTQQEDSAVYLCASSGSRDSGSFFGQGTRLTVV.

The CDR3 loop is CASSTRGAGANVLTF. The CDR3 DNA reads as TGTGCCAGCAGCACCAGGGGAGCTGGGGCCAACGTCCTGACTTTC. V usage is TRBV11-2 and J usage is TRBJ2-6; weak D call: TRBD1 (6 bases). Per germline, CDR1 SGHAT and CDR2 FQNNGV. Trimming pared 5 bases from V and 2 bases from J, leaving 10 bases between. This CDR3 has 15 amino acids.

This clone appeared a few times. This chain links TRBV25-1 with TRBJ1-6; D possibly corresponds to TRBD1 (6 bases). CDR3 length: 13 amino acids. The ends were cut back, 5 bases at V and 8 bases at J, with 10 bases in the middle. CDR1 and CDR2 (germline): MGHDK, SYGVNS. In DNA, the CDR3 is TGTGCCAGCAGTCAGGGGTTCGATTCACCCCTCCACTTT. Translating gives CASSQGFDSPLHF. The whole variable domain, filled in from reference TRBV25-1 and TRBJ1-6, reads EADIYQTPRYLVIGTGKKITLECSQTMGHDKMYWYQQDPGMELHLIHYSYGVNSTEKGDLSSESTVSRIRTEHFPLTLESARPSHTSQYLCASSQGFDSPLHFGNGTRLTVT.

CDR3: CASRDWRGTYGYTF. The CDR3 nucleotides read TGTGCCAGCAGGGATTGGCGAGGAACCTATGGCTACACCTTC. V and J are TRBV2 and TRBJ1-2; D is ambiguous. This CDR3 has 14 amino acids. V was pared by 6 bases and J by 4 bases, with 15 bases between. Germline-derived CDR1 and CDR2 are SNHLY and FYNNEI.

This clone showed up just a few times. The chain combines TRBV7-8 with TRBJ1-6, with a possible D match to TRBD1 (6 bases). This CDR3 has 17 amino acids. The ends were cut back, 6 bases at V and 6 bases at J, with 21 bases in the middle. Per the germline V gene, CDR1 is SGHVS and CDR2 is FQNEAQ. Here the CDR3 reads CASSPPRRQGINSPLHF. Here the CDR3 DNA reads TGTGCCAGCAGTCCTCCGCGCAGGCAGGGGATTAATTCACCCCTCCACTTT. Drawing the rest from reference TRBV7-8 and TRBJ1-6, the complete variable domain is GAGVSQSPRYKVAKRGQDVALRCDPISGHVSLFWYQQALGQGPEFLTYFQNEAQLDKSGLPSDRFFAERPEGSVSTLKIQRTQQEDSAVYLCASSPPRRQGINSPLHFGNGTRLTVT.

The table lists this clone with a few counts. The CDR3, as DNA: TGTGCCAGTAACGTGGCGGGTTGGGGTCAGCCCCAGCATTTT. Translating gives CASNVAGWGQPQHF. The chain joins TRBV19 to TRBJ1-5; D is undetermined. Trimming stripped 7 bases from V and 6 bases from J, with 16 bases between. This CDR3 spans 14 amino acids. CDR1 LNHDA and CDR2 SQIVND come from the germline V gene (reference sequence).

The chain couples TRBV6-2 or TRBV6-3 to TRBJ2-7, with no clear D. Deletions cut 2 bases from V and 0 bases from J, with 14 bases between. CDR1 MNHEY and CDR2 SVGEGT come from the germline V gene. This CDR3 region has 16 residues. The CDR3 region is CASSYEGTRLSYEQYF. DNA of the CDR3: TGTGCCAGCAGTTACGAAGGAACCAGGCTCTCCTACGAGCAGTACTTC.

This clone was seen only once. The chain is built from TRBV30 and TRBJ2-5; tentative D call: TRBD2 (7 bases). Germline CDR1 GTSNPN, CDR2 SVGIG (reference sequence). The CDR3 covers 13 residues. The V and J ends lost 3 bases and 5 bases respectively, with 13 bases between them. The CDR3: CAWSGGLKETQYF. The CDR3 DNA reads TGTGCCTGGAGCGGGGGGCTGAAGGAGACCCAGTACTTC.

V gene TRBV11-3 combines with J gene TRBJ2-7, with 10 bases matching TRBD2. Germline CDR1 SGHNT, CDR2 YENEEA. The CDR3 length is 15 residues. V lost 5 bases, J lost 2 bases, and 6 bases stayed unmatched. CDR3 loop: CASSQHSGGTYEQYF. The CDR3 DNA reads TGTGCCAGCAGCCAGCATAGCGGGGGGACCTACGAGCAGTACTTC.

The CDR3 spells CSASKDNGPEQYF. CDR3 in DNA: TGCAGTGCTAGTAAGGACAACGGGCCCGAGCAGTACTTC. The genes are TRBV20-1 and TRBJ2-7; D perhaps matches TRBD1 (5 bases). CDR1 DFQATT and CDR2 SNEGSKA come from the germline V gene (reference sequence). The CDR3 spans 13 residues. Deletions cut 3 bases from V and 6 bases from J, with 15 bases between.

The chain has TRBV30 and TRBJ1-2; 8 bases line up with TRBD1. This CDR3 contains 14 residues. Germline V gene lookup returns CDR1 GTSNPN and CDR2 SVGIG (reference sequence). V shed 3 bases, J shed 4 bases, and the junction held 7 bases outside the gene matches. CDR3: CAWRAGGGAYGYTF. The CDR3 DNA sequence: TGTGCCTGGAGAGCAGGGGGCGGGGCCTATGGCTACACCTTC.

This chain joins TRBV3-1 (or the pseudogene TRBV3-2) and TRBJ2-2, with a possible D match to TRBD1 (6 bases). The CDR3 is 16 residues long. Germline V CDR1 and CDR2: LGHDT, YNNKEL (reference sequence). The ends were cut back, 6 bases at V and 7 bases at J, with 21 bases in the middle. CDR3: CASSQYGGGAGGELFF. The CDR3 DNA follows: TGTGCCAGCAGTCAATATGGTGGGGGCGCAGGCGGGGAGCTGTTTTTT.

This chain links TRBV18 with TRBJ2-5, with D tentatively TRBD1 (6 bases). The ends were cut back, 9 bases at V and 3 bases at J, with 20 bases in the middle. The CDR3 is 15 residues long. Looked up from germline, CDR1 is KGHSH and CDR2 is LQKENI. The CDR3 loop is CASSEKGHLEETQYF. The CDR3 DNA is TGTGCCAGTTCCGAGAAGGGACATCTCGAAGAGACCCAGTACTTC.

The chain links TRBV7-9 to TRBJ1-4; the match to TRBD1 covers 7 bases. V was clipped by 5 bases and J by 8 bases; unmatched bases: 11. The length of the CDR3 is 15 residues. CDR1 SEHNR and CDR2 FQNEAQ come from the germline V gene (reference sequence). The CDR3 coding sequence is TGTGCCAGCAGCCAGGGGGTTTCAATGAGGGAAAAACTGTTTTTT. It specifies CASSQGVSMREKLFF.

The J gene is TRBJ2-3, the V gene TRBV12-5; D gene unclear. Looked up from germline, CDR1 is LGHNT and CDR2 is FRNRAP. The CDR3 has 13 residues. Between the trimmed V and J ends, which lost 5 bases and 3 bases, there was a span of 9 bases. The CDR3 loop is CASGPLNTDTQYF. The CDR3 nucleotides read TGTGCTAGTGGTCCCCTTAATACAGATACGCAGTATTTT.

The sample holds one count of this clone. The rearrangement links TRBV5-5 to TRBJ2-7; the match to TRBD2 covers 11 bases. Germline CDR1 is SGHKS and CDR2 is YYEKEE (reference sequence). This CDR3 comprises 14 residues. V dropped 3 bases and J dropped 4; count of bases not matched to a gene: 3. The CDR3 DNA follows: TGTGCCAGCAGCTATAGCGGGGGGGCTTACGAGCAGTACTTC. This codes for CASSYSGGAYEQYF.

This clone was observed a handful of times. The V and J genes are TRBV19 and TRBJ1-1, with 9 bases aligning to TRBD1. The CDR3 runs to 12 residues. The V gene's germline CDR1 is LNHDA and CDR2 SQIVND (reference sequence). The trim removed 3 bases at V and 10 bases at J, leaving 3 bases unmatched. The CDR3 region is CASSMGQGRAFF. CDR3 coding DNA: TGTGCCAGTAGTATGGGACAGGGACGAGCTTTCTTT.